This T cell receptor beta chain was captured in a study of memory CD4+ T cells and cytomegalovirus serostatus. The sort gate was single viable CD3+CD4+CD8-CD45RO+ cells for memory CD4+ T cells. CMV serostatus came from serum IgG against pp150, pp28, p38, p52. The method was immunoSEQ multiplex PCR; TCRdb's version includes in-frame clones alone and lacks a portion of them. The sample gives about 92,000 clones, around 80% of which show up once; approximately 4% is in the top ten. This clone came up a few times. The receptor's source is an adult in good health and CMV-seropositive. The sample consisted of memory CD4+ T cells from blood.

The CDR3: CASSQEPINTEAFF. Written as DNA, the CDR3 is TGTGCCAGCAGCCAAGAACCCATTAACACTGAAGCTTTCTTT. This chain links TRBV4-2 with TRBJ1-1, with D unclear. CDR1 and CDR2 (germline): LGHNA, YNFKEQ. The CDR3 sequence is 14 residues long. Deletions cut 0 bases from V and 2 bases from J, with 7 bases between.